This entry lists 24 T cell receptor beta chains sequenced from one sample in a study of T cell repertoires in cytomegalovirus infection (dated by TCRdb to between 2017 and 2020). The sequencer was an Illumina HiSeq 1500. TCRdb reran the public reads through fastp at Q25 and MiXCR, keeping productive beta chains. Rows with one shared CDR3 protein collapse into an entry with the most common genes and DNA. Here the sample has over 250,000 distinct CDR3 sequences; under 30% occur a single time. The ten biggest clones cover 11% to 15% of the sample. The sequenced material came from PBMCs. The source is a human donor in good health (CMV status not recorded). Some clones in this sample may be carry-over from other donors' samples.

This clonotype was counted ten times or more. The chain recombines TRBV12-3 or TRBV12-4 with TRBJ2-5; possibly TRBD2 for D (6 bases). The ends were cut back, 5 bases at V and 5 bases at J, with 18 bases in the middle. CDR3 length: 15 residues. The CDR3 loop is CASSPGTRTVETQYF. CDR3 DNA sequence: TGTGCCAGCAGTCCCGGGACTCGAACCGTGGAGACCCAGTACTTC.

This clonotype was observed a few times. The rearrangement joins TRBV7-2 to TRBJ2-1; D is perhaps TRBD2 (6 bases). Germline lookup yields CDR1 SGHTA and CDR2 FQGNSA. This CDR3 contains 15 residues. The V gene lost 6 bases and the J gene lost 0 bases, with 12 bases spanning the gap. The CDR3 loop is CASRNSGSSYNEQFF. In DNA, the CDR3 is TGTGCCAGCAGAAATAGCGGTAGCTCCTACAATGAGCAGTTCTTC.

The chain joins TRBV28 to TRBJ2-1; D is perhaps TRBD2 (6 bases). Germline V gene data show CDR1 as MDHEN and CDR2 as SYDVKM. Trimming cost V 6 bases and J 2 bases, with 17 bases left between them. CDR3 length: 16 amino acids. CDR3 nucleotides: TGTGCCAGCAGCCTTCCGGAGGGGTTCGCCTACAATGAGCAGTTCTTC. It translates to CASSLPEGFAYNEQFF.

This clonotype was counted between two and nine times. The chain joins TRBV5-1 to TRBJ1-1; 8 nucleotides align to TRBD1. The CDR3 is made up of 14 amino acids. After removal of 2 bases from V and 3 bases from J, the junction contained 3 bases not matched to a gene. The germline CDR1 and CDR2 sequences are SGHRS and YFSETQ. CDR3 protein: CASSFATGDTEAFF. The DNA for the CDR3 is TGCGCCAGCAGCTTCGCGACAGGGGACACTGAAGCTTTCTTT.

This clonotype was picked up many times. The chain has TRBV7-2 and TRBJ2-7; a possible D gene is TRBD1 (6 bases). The germline V gene encodes CDR1 SGHTA and CDR2 FQGNSA. V lost 0 bases, J lost 2 bases, and 11 bases lay in between. CDR3 length equals 15 residues. CDR3 in DNA: TGTGCCAGCAGCTTAGCGCGGCAGGGGCCCTACGAGCAGTACTTC. This gives the protein CASSLARQGPYEQYF.

This clonotype was seen repeatedly, ten times or more. The chain is built from TRBV7-2 and TRBJ1-1; D not resolved. Per the germline V gene, CDR1 is SGHTA and CDR2 is FQGNSA. The CDR3 consists of 14 residues. The V end lost 2 bases, the J end lost 0 bases, and 7 bases lay between the germline ends. CDR3 in amino acids: CASSLSPLNTEAFF. In nucleotides, the CDR3 is TGTGCCAGCAGCTTAAGTCCATTGAACACTGAAGCTTTCTTT.

This clonotype was seen a handful of times. The chain employs TRBV6-2 or TRBV6-3 and TRBJ2-3, with TRBD2 identical over 11 bases. Germline values: CDR1 MNHEY, CDR2 SVGEGT. The CDR3 consists of 15 residues. Losses at the gene ends were 4 bases for V and 6 bases for J; bases not matched to a gene: 6. The CDR3 DNA reads as TGTGCCAGCAGTTTTGCCGGGACTAGCGGTGATACGCAGTATTTT. It translates to CASSFAGTSGDTQYF.

This clonotype turned up a few times. The rearrangement links TRBV19 to TRBJ2-1; either TRBD1 or TRBD2 may fit D (5 bases each). The V gene lost 6 bases and the J gene lost 4 bases, with 19 bases spanning the gap. The CDR3 length is 16 residues. Germline CDR1 reads LNHDA; CDR2 reads SQIVND (reference sequence). The chain's CDR3 is CASRGERTAIYNEQFF. DNA for the CDR3: TGTGCCAGTAGGGGGGAAAGGACGGCGATTTACAATGAGCAGTTCTTC.

V gene TRBV6-2 or TRBV6-3 combines with J gene TRBJ2-7; no firm D call. CDR3 length: 16 amino acids. The germline V gene encodes CDR1 MNHEY and CDR2 SVGEGT. Deletions cut 0 bases from V and 2 bases from J, with 14 bases between. CDR3 sequence (DNA): TGTGCCAGCAGTTACTCGGTCGGCCCAACCACCTACGAGCAGTACTTC. This translates into CASSYSVGPTTYEQYF.

This clonotype was detected a few times. Without the conserved terminal phenylalanine or tryptophan, this CDR3 likely stems from a read error. The limits of the CDR3 on the DNA are not certain, so only TCRdb's listed CDR3 is given. The chain recombines TRBV7-3 with TRBJ1-1; TRBD1, as called in the table, went unchecked against the DNA. Germline V gene sequence: CDR1 SGHTA, CDR2 FQGTGA. The length of the CDR3 is 11 amino acids, counting both ends. CDR3 protein: CASSPGTGGYA.

Here the CDR3 reads CASSFYGTGVQPQHF. In DNA, the CDR3 is TGTGCCAGCAGCTTTTATGGGACAGGGGTTCAGCCCCAGCATTTT. This chain connects TRBV5-6 to TRBJ1-5, with 10 bases aligning to TRBD1. This CDR3 has 15 residues. Germline-derived CDR1 and CDR2 are SGHDT and YYEEEE. V gave up 2 bases and J gave up 6 bases; unmatched junction bases: 5.

V usage is TRBV29-1 and J usage is TRBJ2-3, with 8 bases matching TRBD1. The CDR3 runs 14 residues. The V gene's germline CDR1 is SQVTM and CDR2 ANQGSEA. V lost 4 bases, J lost 0 bases, and 3 bases stayed unmatched. CDR3 coding DNA: TGCAGCGTTGGACAGGGGACCAGCACAGATACGCAGTATTTT. It translates to CSVGQGTSTDTQYF.

This clonotype was detected ten times or more. The chain links TRBV7-2 to TRBJ2-7, with D maybe TRBD1 (6 bases). The V end was cut by 5 bases, the J end by 0 bases, with 11 bases between. The CDR3 has 14 amino acids. The germline CDR1 and CDR2 sequences are SGHTA and FQGNSA. CDR3 sequence (DNA): TGTGCCAGCAGCGCCGACAGGAACTCCTACGAGCAGTACTTC. Translating gives CASSADRNSYEQYF. The variable domain in full, completed from reference TRBV7-2 and TRBJ2-7, reads GAGVSQSPSNKVTEKGKDVELRCDPISGHTALYWYRQSLGQGLEFLIYFQGNSAPDKSGLPSDRFSAERTGGSVSTLTIQRTQQEDSAVYLCASSADRNSYEQYFGPGTRLTVT.

J is TRBJ2-2 and V is TRBV7-2, with D unresolved. Germline V gene lookup returns CDR1 SGHTA and CDR2 FQGNSA. The CDR3 totals 15 residues. Trimming cost V 2 bases and J 1 base, with 8 bases left between them. DNA of the CDR3: TGTGCCAGCAGCTTATCACGGATGAACACCGGGGAGCTGTTTTTT. Amino acids: CASSLSRMNTGELFF.

Many counts were recorded for this clonotype. V gene TRBV7-3 combines with J gene TRBJ1-3; TRBD1 aligns across 7 bases. The V gene end was trimmed by 6 bases and the J gene end by 4 bases; junction bases not matched to a gene: 15. Germline CDR1 reads SGHTA; CDR2 reads FQGTGA. The CDR3 loop spans 17 amino acids. The CDR3 protein is CASSLAPETGAGNTIYF. The CDR3 nucleotides are TGTGCCAGCAGTTTGGCCCCAGAAACAGGGGCCGGAAACACCATATATTTT.

This clonotype was counted at least ten times. The CDR3 DNA follows: TGTGCCAGTAGTCGACTAGGTGGAGGGGAAGAGACCCAGTACTTC. Its translation is CASSRLGGGEETQYF. The rearrangement joins TRBV19 to TRBJ2-5, with a weak D call TRBD2 (6 bases). V was clipped by 5 bases and J by 3 bases, with 16 bases between them. The CDR3 is 15 amino acids. Looked up from germline, CDR1 is LNHDA and CDR2 is SQIVND (reference sequence). The entire variable domain, with the rest obtained from reference TRBV19 and TRBJ2-5, is as follows: DGGITQSPKYLFRKEGQNVTLSCEQNLNHDAMYWYRQDPGQGLRLIYYSQIVNDFQKGDIAEGYSVSREKKESFPLTVTSAQKNPTAFYLCASSRLGGGEETQYFGPGTRLLVL.

This clonotype was seen at least ten times. J is TRBJ2-3 and V is TRBV7-2; D may be TRBD1 (5 bases). There are 15 residues in the CDR3. From germline, CDR1 is SGHTA and CDR2 FQGNSA. Trimming shortened V by 5 bases and J by 0 bases, and 12 bases separated the two germline ends. CDR3 bases: TGTGCCAGCAGCCTGAATGGGGCTAGCACAGATACGCAGTATTTT. Protein product: CASSLNGASTDTQYF.

This clonotype occurred a few times. The genes are TRBV29-1 and TRBJ1-2, with 9 bases aligning to TRBD1. V lost 3 bases and J lost 3; bases outside the gene matches: 5. Per germline, CDR1 SQVTM and CDR2 ANQGSEA. The CDR3 consists of 14 residues. The CDR3 DNA is TGCAGCGTTGATGGACAGGGGCAAGACTATGGCTACACCTTC. Translating it yields CSVDGQGQDYGYTF.

The table lists this clonotype with a count of one. The chain combines TRBV29-1 with TRBJ2-7; TRBD1 agrees at 7 bases. The J segment lost 5 bases and the V segment lost 4 bases, leaving 5 bases of the junction unmatched. The CDR3 is 12 residues long. The germline CDR1 and CDR2 sequences are SQVTM and ANQGSEA. CDR3 residues: CSVGVQGNEQYF. In DNA form, the CDR3 reads TGCAGCGTTGGGGTACAGGGGAACGAGCAGTACTTC.

The V gene is TRBV12-3 or TRBV12-4, the J gene TRBJ2-3; 13 nucleotides match TRBD2. This CDR3 has 18 residues. V lost 3 bases and J lost 5; bases outside the gene matches: 11. The CDR3 DNA reads as TGTGCCAGCAGTTTCTCCACCGGGACTAGCGGGATTTTAGATACGCAGTATTTT. Its translation is CASSFSTGTSGILDTQYF.

In this sample, this clonotype turned up a few times. DNA for the CDR3: TGCGCCAGCAGCCAAGAAAGGCAGGGACAGGCTTTTGGCTACACCTTC. Its translation is CASSQERQGQAFGYTF. The chain recombines TRBV4-1 with TRBJ1-2, with 8 bases that match TRBD1. The CDR3 loop spans 16 amino acids. Germline CDR1 and CDR2: MGHRA and YSYEKL. Trimming took 0 bases from V and 7 from J; bases not matched to a gene: 10.

This rearrangement joins TRBV7-2 to TRBJ1-2; tentative D call: TRBD1 (5 bases). Germline CDR1 and CDR2: SGHTA and FQGNSA. The ends were cut back, 6 bases at V and 3 bases at J, with 11 bases in the middle. The CDR3 is 13 residues long. The DNA of the CDR3 is TGTGCCAGCAGATTGGACACAGACTATGGCTACACCTTC. Its translation is CASRLDTDYGYTF.

This chain joins TRBV12-3 or TRBV12-4 and TRBJ2-5, with a tentative D call TRBD2 (6 bases). CDR3 length equals 14 residues. Trimming shortened V by 3 bases and J by 1 base, and 9 bases separated the two germline ends. The CDR3 reads CASSLTRAQETQYF. In DNA, the CDR3 is TGTGCCAGCAGTTTGACTAGGGCCCAAGAGACCCAGTACTTC.

In its sample, this clonotype was seen a few times. The chain recombines TRBV7-3 with TRBJ2-2; perhaps TRBD2 as D (5 bases). The V gene lost 1 base and the J gene lost 4 bases, with 10 bases spanning the gap. The V gene's germline CDR1 is SGHTA and CDR2 FQGTGA. The CDR3 totals 15 residues. CDR3: CASSLSGGSTGELFF. CDR3 DNA: TGTGCCAGCAGCTTAAGCGGAGGTAGCACCGGGGAGCTGTTTTTT.